This is a list of T cell receptor beta chains from one sample in a study of technical replicates of blood from several donors. Produced via immunoSEQ multiplex PCR; TCRdb's table is partial and in-frame only. The table lists 62,000 or so clones, about 90% of them singletons. Sequenced material: PBMCs. These receptors were collected from a human donor in good health. Some clones in this sample may be carry-over from other donors' samples. CDR3s include the opening cysteine and the closing phenylalanine or tryptophan. The D gene is left open where the match is weak. The size of a clone is reported for some rows only, either as once, few or many, or as a class for expanded clones.

size,J,D,V,CDR3,DNA
NA,TRBJ2-5,TRBD1,TRBV5-8,CASSMGQGLNYQETQYF,TGTGCCAGCAGCATGGGACAGGGTCTCAACTACCAAGAGACCCAGTACTTC
NA,TRBJ1-6,TRBD1,TRBV10-3,CAISGSDRGDNSPLHF,TGTGCCATCAGCGGATCCGACAGGGGGGATAATTCACCCCTCCACTTT
NA,TRBJ2-7,TRBD1,TRBV7-2,CASSLVADRGYEQYF,TGTGCCAGCAGCTTAGTCGCTGACAGGGGTTACGAGCAGTACTTC
once,TRBJ2-3,TRBD2,TRBV7-2,CASSRPTSGGHPDTQYF,TGTGCCAGCAGCAGGCCGACTAGCGGGGGCCACCCAGATACGCAGTATTTT
NA,TRBJ2-3,TRBD2,TRBV9,CASSVTGLATSTDTQYF,TGTGCCAGCAGCGTTACGGGACTAGCGACTAGCACAGATACGCAGTATTTT
NA,TRBJ2-2,TRBD1,TRBV6-5,CASSRDRGHGELFF,TGTGCCAGCAGCCGAGACAGGGGCCACGGGGAGCTGTTTTTT
NA,TRBJ2-7,NA,TRBV27,CASHPLGVSHEQYF,TGTGCCAGCCATCCTTTAGGGGTTTCCCACGAGCAGTACTTC
NA,TRBJ1-6,NA,TRBV7-2,CASSKNHRNNSPLHF,TGTGCCAGCAGCAAAAACCACAGGAATAATTCACCCCTCCACTTT
NA,TRBJ2-5,NA,TRBV29-1,CSVDPQGAETQYF,TGCAGCGTTGATCCCCAGGGCGCGGAGACCCAGTACTTC
NA,TRBJ2-2,TRBD1,TRBV19,CASRAGTGRTGELFF,TGTGCCAGTAGGGCCGGGACAGGGAGGACCGGGGAGCTGTTTTTT
NA,TRBJ1-5,NA,TRBV4-2,CASSQDGQGSNQPQHF,TGTGCCAGCAGCCAAGATGGGCAGGGTAGCAATCAGCCCCAGCATTTT
NA,TRBJ2-7,NA,TRBV5-6,CASSGWGEEYF,TGTGCCAGCAGCGGGTGGGGGGAGGAGTACTTC
NA,TRBJ1-5,NA,TRBV15,CATSRESQTGSNQPQHF,TGTGCCACCAGCAGAGAATCACAGACCGGAAGCAATCAGCCCCAGCATTTT
once,TRBJ2-5,TRBD2,TRBV4-3,CASSHSSMAGGETQYF,TGCGCCAGCAGCCACTCAAGCATGGCGGGGGGGGAGACCCAGTACTTC
NA,TRBJ2-3,NA,TRBV5-4,CASSLGQVTDTQYF,TGTGCCAGCAGCTTGGGGCAAGTCACAGATACGCAGTATTTT
NA,TRBJ2-3,NA,TRBV7-3,CASSKALGTQYF,TGTGCCAGCAGCAAGGCCCTAGGTACGCAGTATTTT
NA,TRBJ2-1,TRBD1,TRBV29-1,CSVGQGGYNEQFF,TGCAGCGTGGGACAGGGGGGTTACAATGAGCAGTTCTTC
NA,TRBJ2-5,TRBD2,TRBV4-2,CASSQEASGRMSQYF,TGTGCCAGCAGCCAAGAGGCTAGCGGGAGGATGAGCCAGTACTTC
NA,TRBJ2-7,NA,TRBV9,CASSVGPGEPSEEQYF,TGTGCCAGCAGCGTAGGGCCGGGGGAACCCTCGGAAGAGCAGTACTTC
NA,TRBJ2-6,NA,TRBV5-1,CASSIQKAGANVLTF,TGCGCCAGCAGCATACAGAAGGCTGGGGCCAACGTCCTGACTTTC
NA,TRBJ2-7,TRBD2,TRBV30,CAWSVGWTSGMSREQYF,TGTGCCTGGAGTGTAGGGTGGACTAGCGGGATGAGCCGCGAGCAGTACTTC
NA,TRBJ1-1,TRBD1,TRBV7-3,CASSFDRGSTEAFF,TGTGCCAGCAGCTTCGACAGGGGAAGCACTGAAGCTTTCTTT
NA,TRBJ2-1,TRBD2,TRBV29-1,CSVGTSGYNEQFF,TGCAGCGTTGGAACTAGCGGGTATAATGAGCAGTTCTTC
NA,TRBJ2-1,NA,TRBV29-1,CSAEGGSIYNEQFF,TGCAGCGCCGAAGGTGGGAGTATCTACAATGAGCAGTTCTTC
NA,TRBJ1-6,NA,TRBV6-5,CASSFRDSFSSPLHF,TGTGCCAGCAGTTTCCGGGACTCCTTCAGCTCACCCCTCCACTTT
NA,TRBJ2-1,TRBD2,TRBV27,CASSSRLAGSYNEQFF,TGTGCCAGCAGTTCCCGACTAGCGGGCTCCTACAATGAGCAGTTCTTC
NA,TRBJ1-1,NA,TRBV9,CASSVDRDGAEAFF,TGTGCCAGCAGCGTAGACAGGGACGGCGCTGAAGCTTTCTTT
NA,TRBJ2-7,TRBD1,TRBV5-4,CASSIGGAVYEQYF,TGTGCCAGCAGCATAGGGGGCGCCGTATACGAGCAGTACTTC
NA,TRBJ1-6,NA,TRBV7-9,CASSPPASSYNSPLHF,TGTGCCAGCAGCCCCCCCGCCAGCTCCTATAATTCACCCCTCCACTTT
few,TRBJ2-1,TRBD1,TRBV5-1,CASSLDRGNEQFF,TGCGCCAGCAGCTTGGACAGGGGGAATGAGCAGTTCTTC
NA,TRBJ2-5,NA,TRBV11-2,CASSLPSASGSETQYF,TGTGCCAGCAGCTTACCCTCGGCTAGTGGCTCGGAGACCCAGTACTTC
once,TRBJ1-3,TRBD1,TRBV10-3,CAINQGAASGNTIYF,TGTGCCATCAATCAGGGGGCTGCATCTGGAAACACCATATATTTT
NA,TRBJ1-1,NA,TRBV10-3,CAISESAKNTEAFF,TGTGCCATCAGTGAGTCGGCAAAGAACACTGAAGCTTTCTTT
few,TRBJ2-2,TRBD2,TRBV9,CASSHGTSGARGTGELFF,TGTGCCAGCAGTCACGGGACTAGCGGGGCGCGGGGAACCGGGGAGCTGTTTTTT
NA,TRBJ2-7,NA,TRBV6-5,CASSGHTYEQYF,TGTGCCAGCAGCGGACATACCTACGAGCAGTACTTC
NA,TRBJ2-5,TRBD2,TRBV7-8,CASSPRLAETQYF,TGTGCCAGCAGCCCCCGACTAGCCGAGACCCAGTACTTC
NA,TRBJ2-7,TRBD2,TRBV4-3,CASSREREDFYEQYF,TGCGCCAGCAGCCGGGAGCGGGAGGATTTCTACGAGCAGTACTTC
NA,TRBJ1-6,NA,TRBV29-1,CSVLGPGNSPLHF,TGCAGCGTTCTCGGTCCAGGGAATTCACCCCTCCACTTT
once,TRBJ2-7,TRBD1,TRBV4-2,CASSQVGQGYEQYF,TGTGCCAGCAGCCAAGTCGGACAGGGCTACGAGCAGTACTTC
NA,TRBJ2-2,NA,TRBV7-9,CASSRTTKNTGELFF,TGTGCCAGCAGCCGTACTACGAAGAACACCGGGGAGCTGTTTTTT
NA,TRBJ2-2,TRBD2,TRBV5-5,CASSLVSLAGGNTGELFF,TGTGCCAGCAGCTTGGTTTCACTAGCGGGGGGGAACACCGGGGAGCTGTTTTTT
NA,TRBJ1-2,TRBD1,TRBV19,CASSTTGGHGYTF,TGTGCCAGTAGTACGACAGGGGGGCATGGCTACACCTTC
NA,TRBJ2-7,NA,TRBV5-6,CASSIRQRTYEQYF,TGTGCCAGCAGCATACGACAGAGGACCTACGAGCAGTACTTC
NA,TRBJ2-1,NA,TRBV5-8,CASSLARTTYNEQFF,TGTGCCAGCAGCTTGGCTAGGACTACGTACAATGAGCAGTTCTTC
NA,TRBJ1-2,TRBD1,TRBV7-6,CASSLAGTAGEGYTF,TGTGCCAGCAGCTTAGCCGGGACAGCAGGAGAGGGCTACACCTTC
NA,TRBJ1-1,NA,TRBV6-4,CASSEGGENTEAFF,TGTGCCAGCAGTGAAGGGGGGGAGAACACTGAAGCTTTCTTT
NA,TRBJ2-1,TRBD2,TRBV6-6,CASSRTSDYNEQFF,TGTGCCAGCAGCCGGACTAGCGATTACAATGAGCAGTTCTTC
NA,TRBJ1-2,NA,TRBV7-8,CASSPNTGAGYTF,TGTGCCAGCAGCCCAAACACTGGGGCGGGCTACACCTTC
NA,TRBJ2-7,TRBD2,TRBV4-3,CASSPAGLARPYEQYF,TGCGCCAGCAGCCCGGCGGGACTAGCGAGACCTTACGAGCAGTACTTC
NA,TRBJ1-1,NA,TRBV19,CASKAFQGGNTEAFF,TGTGCCAGTAAGGCATTCCAAGGGGGGAACACTGAAGCTTTCTTT
NA,TRBJ2-2,NA,TRBV5-8,CASSLGTTNTGELFF,TGTGCCAGCAGCTTGGGGACAACGAACACCGGGGAGCTGTTTTTT
NA,TRBJ2-6,NA,TRBV23-1,CASSQYSSGANVLTF,TGCGCCAGCAGTCAGTATAGCTCTGGGGCCAACGTCCTGACTTTC
few,TRBJ1-2,NA,TRBV5-6,CASSLDRGYYGYTF,TGTGCCAGCAGCTTGGATAGGGGGTACTATGGCTACACCTTC
NA,TRBJ1-2,NA,TRBV5-4,CASSLALSGYGYTF,TGTGCCAGCAGCTTGGCCCTCAGCGGCTATGGCTACACCTTC
NA,TRBJ2-5,NA,TRBV4-2,CASSRLVTETQYF,TGTGCCAGCAGCCGACTAGTTACAGAGACCCAGTACTTC
NA,TRBJ2-1,TRBD2,TRBV11-3,CASSISGTNEQFF,TGTGCCAGCAGCATTAGCGGGACAAATGAGCAGTTCTTC
few,TRBJ1-1,TRBD1,TRBV4-1,CASSHNRGVNTEAFF,TGCGCCAGCAGCCACAACAGGGGGGTTAACACTGAAGCTTTCTTT
NA,TRBJ1-1,NA,TRBV7-9,CASSLATPDGTEAFF,TGTGCCAGCAGCTTAGCGACACCGGATGGGACTGAAGCTTTCTTT
NA,TRBJ2-3,NA,TRBV5-1,CASSLSQGTDTQYF,TGCGCCAGCAGCTTGTCGCAGGGAACAGATACGCAGTATTTT